This is a list of T cell receptor beta chains from one sample in a study of shared clonotypes between healthy human individuals. The protocol was immunoSEQ multiplex PCR, while the TCRdb copy is restricted to in-frame clones and leaves out a portion. The sample carries around 1.1 million clones, around 78% recorded once. Sequenced material: memory CD4+ T cells from PBMCs. Receptors originate from a man aged 18-30 years in good health. Some clones in this sample may be carry-over from other donors' samples. CDR3s include the opening cysteine and the closing phenylalanine or tryptophan. A D gene is named only where the DNA matches it firmly. Clone size, where shown, is once, few, many, or a class for clones that have expanded.

j_call v_call clone_size d_call cdr3_nt cdr3_aa
TRBJ2-5 TRBV5-4 . TRBD1 TGTGCCAGCAGCCCTCAAGACAGGGCTCAAGAGACCCAGTACTTC CASSPQDRAQETQYF
TRBJ2-7 TRBV10-3 . . TGTGCCATCAGTGAGCGTGGAACTGACGGTTCCTACGAGCAGTACTTC CAISERGTDGSYEQYF
TRBJ2-1 TRBV28 . . TGTGCCAGCAGTTTCGCGACCATCTACAATGAGCAGTTCTTC CASSFATIYNEQFF
TRBJ2-7 TRBV6-1 . . TGTGCCAGCAAGACTACTTCTCCGTCCTACGAGCAGTACTTC CASKTTSPSYEQYF
TRBJ2-3 TRBV5-4 few TRBD1 TGTGCCAGCAGCTACCGACAGGGTACAGATACGCAGTATTTT CASSYRQGTDTQYF
TRBJ2-5 TRBV28 . . TGTGCCAGCAGTTGGCACGGCAGGGAAGAGACCCAGTACTTC CASSWHGREETQYF
TRBJ2-1 TRBV7-6 . . TGTGCCAGCAGCACGGGACCCAGCTCCTACAATGAGCAGTTCTTC CASSTGPSSYNEQFF
TRBJ2-7 TRBV7-8 . . TGTGCCAGCAGCCCAATAGGACAGTCCTACGAGCAGTACTTC CASSPIGQSYEQYF
TRBJ2-3 TRBV28 . TRBD2 TGTGCCAGCAGTTTAAGTAGCGGGACGGATACGCAGTATTTT CASSLSSGTDTQYF
TRBJ2-3 TRBV6-6 few TRBD1 TGTGCCAGCAGTTACGGGGACAGCTTTTACACAGATACGCAGTATTTT CASSYGDSFYTDTQYF
TRBJ2-7 TRBV6-6 . . TGTGCCAGCAGTTACTCAGTCTGGAGGGCCAAGGACGAGCAGTACTTC CASSYSVWRAKDEQYF
TRBJ2-2 TRBV7-9 few . TGTGCCAGACTTCGTCCTCCGGTTCGCGCCGGGGAGCTGTTTTTT CARLRPPVRAGELFF
TRBJ2-5 TRBV9 few TRBD2 TGTGCCAGCAGCGTTCAGGGAGGGGAGACCCAGTACTTC CASSVQGGETQYF
TRBJ1-5 TRBV23-1 . . TGCGCCAGCAGTTCCAATCCCCGCCCTTATAGCAATCAGCCCCAGCATTTT CASSSNPRPYSNQPQHF
TRBJ2-7 TRBV14 . TRBD2 TGTGCCAGCAGCCGGGCGGGACTAGCGGATAGCTCCTACGAGCAGTACTTC CASSRAGLADSSYEQYF
TRBJ2-3 TRBV10-1 . . TGCGCCAGCAGCCGCCTAGGGGACACAGATACGCAGTATTTT CASSRLGDTDTQYF
TRBJ1-5 TRBV19 . TRBD1 TGTGCCAGTAGTCTAAAGGGACAGGGGGCAGCTCAGCCCCAGCATTTT CASSLKGQGAAQPQHF
TRBJ1-2 TRBV5-4 . . TGTGCCAGCACCCCGATCCCAGGAGCTAACTATGGCTACACCTTC CASTPIPGANYGYTF
TRBJ1-1 TRBV5-1 few . TGCGCCAGCAGCTTCGGGGGGTACGCCACTGAAGCTTTCTTT CASSFGGYATEAFF
TRBJ1-1 TRBV7-9 few TRBD1 TGTGCCAGCAGCTTAGCCACAGGGGTGAACACTGAAGCTTTCTTT CASSLATGVNTEAFF
TRBJ1-3 TRBV7-2 . . TGTGCCAGCAGCTTAGCCGGAAGCTCTGGAAACACCATATATTTT CASSLAGSSGNTIYF
TRBJ2-1 TRBV13 . . TGTGCCAGCAGCTTAGGCCAGGGCGTAGAGCAGTTCTTC CASSLGQGVEQFF
TRBJ1-2 TRBV27 . . TGTGCCAGCCCGCCACGACAGGCGGCTACTCATGGCTACACCTTC CASPPRQAATHGYTF
TRBJ1-1 TRBV9 . TRBD1 TGTGCCAGCAGCGTAGGGGGCAGGGGGCAGACTGAAGCTTTCTTT CASSVGGRGQTEAFF
TRBJ2-7 TRBV27 . TRBD1 TGTGCCAGCAGTTTAAGCAGGGGGCCAGGGGAGCAGTACTTC CASSLSRGPGEQYF
TRBJ2-5 TRBV9 . . TGTGCCAGCAGCCCGGGGCTGGGGTTCCAAGAGACCCAGTACTTC CASSPGLGFQETQYF
TRBJ2-5 TRBV25-1 . . TGTGCCAGCAGTGAACCGGGGAGAGAGACCCAGTACTTC CASSEPGRETQYF
TRBJ2-3 TRBV9 few . TGTGCCAGCAGCGACCGGATGCTGGGCACAGATACGCAGTATTTT CASSDRMLGTDTQYF
TRBJ1-1 TRBV18 . . TGTGCCAGCTCACCACGGGGCCTGAACACTGAAGCTTTCTTT CASSPRGLNTEAFF
TRBJ2-5 TRBV9 . . TGTGCCAGCAGCAGAGGGGGGGCGGAGACCCAGTACTTC CASSRGGAETQYF
TRBJ2-3 TRBV29-1 once . TGCAGCGTTGCGGTCCGGCTTGGACAACTGATGGATACGCAGTATTTT CSVAVRLGQLMDTQYF
TRBJ1-5 TRBV30 . . TGTGCCTGGACTAGCCAAAGCAATCAGCCCCAGCATTTT CAWTSQSNQPQHF
TRBJ2-1 TRBV7-2 . . TGTGCCAGCAGCTTAAGGAGCGCCCACTCCTACAATGAGCAGTTCTTC CASSLRSAHSYNEQFF
TRBJ2-2 TRBV5-5 few . TGTGCCAGCAGCTTGGCCAGCAACACCGGGGAGCTGTTTTTT CASSLASNTGELFF
TRBJ2-7 TRBV9 . TRBD2 TGTGCCAGCAGCGCGGGACTAGCGGGAGGAGAGCAGTACTTC CASSAGLAGGEQYF
TRBJ1-2 TRBV7-8 . . TGTGCCAGCAGCAAGGGCCCTAACTATGGCTACACCTTC CASSKGPNYGYTF
TRBJ2-5 TRBV5-1 many TRBD1 TGCGCCAGCAGCTTGGATCGTCAGGGGGCCGAGACCCAGTACTTC CASSLDRQGAETQYF
TRBJ2-2 TRBV7-3 . TRBD1 TGTGCCAGCAGCTTAAGTTTTACAGGGGGCTCCGGGGAGCTGTTTTTT CASSLSFTGGSGELFF
TRBJ2-6 TRBV28 . . TGTGCCAGCAGGGAAATGGGGGGGCTAGGAGGGGCCAACGTCCTGACTTTC CASREMGGLGGANVLTF
TRBJ2-7 TRBV15 . TRBD1 TGTGCCACCAGTCCGGACAGGGGTTACGAGCAGTACTTC CATSPDRGYEQYF
TRBJ1-2 TRBV7-9 . . TGTGCCAGCAGCCCGTCCGGGCACGCGGGCTACACCTTC CASSPSGHAGYTF
TRBJ2-3 TRBV13 . TRBD1 TGTGCCAGCAGCCCACGGGGACAGTTGATCACAGATACGCAGTATTTT CASSPRGQLITDTQYF
TRBJ2-7 TRBV7-8 once . TGTGCCAGCAGCTTAGTCAGGGATTGGAACGAGCAGTACTTC CASSLVRDWNEQYF
TRBJ2-5 TRBV7-8 . TRBD2 TGTGCCAGCAGCTTAACATCTGGCGCGGGAGGAACCCAAGAGACCCAGTACTTC CASSLTSGAGGTQETQYF
TRBJ2-1 TRBV4-2 few . TGTGCCAGCAGCCAAGAAGGGAATAGTGAGCAGTTCTTC CASSQEGNSEQFF
TRBJ1-2 TRBV6-5 . . TGTGCCAGCAGTTACCGTCTGGCCAGGGGCGATGGCTACACCTTC CASSYRLARGDGYTF
TRBJ1-1 TRBV9 few . TGTGCCAGCAGCGTTTGCCACATCCAAGGGGTGGTGAACACTGAAGCTTTCTTT CASSVCHIQGVVNTEAFF
TRBJ1-4 TRBV5-1 . TRBD1 TGCGCCAGCAGCTTTCCAGGGGGGCCGAATGAAAAACTGTTTTTT CASSFPGGPNEKLFF
TRBJ1-1 TRBV19 . TRBD1 TGTGCCAGTACCTCGACAGGGATGAACACTGAAGCTTTCTTT CASTSTGMNTEAFF
TRBJ2-1 TRBV5-4 . . TGTGCCAGCAGCCGCCGCGGGGGCCGGGGCAATGAGCAGTTCTTC CASSRRGGRGNEQFF
TRBJ2-1 TRBV5-1 . TRBD1 TGCGCCAGCAGGCAGGGACAGAACTACAATGAGCAGTTCTTC CASRQGQNYNEQFF
TRBJ1-1 TRBV30 . TRBD1 TGTGCCTGGAGTTACAGGGGAGATGAAGCTTTCTTT CAWSYRGDEAFF
TRBJ1-4 TRBV5-1 few . TGCGCCAGCAGCTTGATGGCTGTTGCAACTAATGAAAAACTGTTTTTT CASSLMAVATNEKLFF
TRBJ1-2 TRBV6-1 . TRBD1 TGTGCCAGCAGTGGGACAGGGTTATATGGCTACACCTTC CASSGTGLYGYTF
TRBJ1-1 TRBV29-1 few TRBD1 TGCAGCGCGGGACAGGGAATGAACACTGAAGCTTTCTTT CSAGQGMNTEAFF
TRBJ1-3 TRBV30 . . TGTGCCTGGAGTGTTTTCGGGACCCGAACTGGAAACACCATATATTTT CAWSVFGTRTGNTIYF
TRBJ2-7 TRBV11-1 once TRBD2 TGTGCCAGCAGCCCCCCGGGACTAGCATCGGGCGAGCAGTACTTC CASSPPGLASGEQYF
TRBJ2-3 TRBV2 few . TGTGCCAGCAGTGAAGTGGTGGCAGATACGCAGTATTTT CASSEVVADTQYF
TRBJ2-5 TRBV29-1 once . TGCAGCGTTGCTAACGGCGAGACCCAGTACTTC CSVANGETQYF
TRBJ1-5 TRBV7-2 . . TGTGCCAGCAGCCCCGCCGGCCAGCCCCAGCATTTT CASSPAGQPQHF